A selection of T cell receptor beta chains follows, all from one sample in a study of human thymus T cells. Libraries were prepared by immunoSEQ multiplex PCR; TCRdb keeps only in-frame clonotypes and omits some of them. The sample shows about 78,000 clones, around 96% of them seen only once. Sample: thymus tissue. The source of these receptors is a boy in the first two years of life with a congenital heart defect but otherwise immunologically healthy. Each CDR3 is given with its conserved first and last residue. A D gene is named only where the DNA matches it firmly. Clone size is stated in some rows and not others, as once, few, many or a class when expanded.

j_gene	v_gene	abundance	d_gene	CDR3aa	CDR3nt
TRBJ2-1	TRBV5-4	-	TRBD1	CASSLDRGEYNEQFF	TGTGCCAGCAGCTTGGACAGGGGAGAGTACAATGAGCAGTTCTTC
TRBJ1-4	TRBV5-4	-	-	CASSFVAGTFATNEKLFF	TGTGCCAGCAGCTTCGTGGCCGGAACCTTTGCAACTAATGAAAAACTGTTTTTT
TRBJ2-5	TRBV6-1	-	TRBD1	CASVGQGARKTQYF	TGTGCCAGCGTGGGACAGGGGGCGCGGAAGACCCAGTACTTC
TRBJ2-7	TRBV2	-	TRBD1	CASSEDPGGLEQYF	TGTGCCAGCAGTGAGGATCCAGGGGGCCTCGAGCAGTACTTC
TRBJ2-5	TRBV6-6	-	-	CASSRTSRQETQYF	TGTGCCAGCAGCCGTACTAGCAGGCAAGAGACCCAGTACTTC
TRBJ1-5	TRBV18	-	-	CASSPEFPRSLNQPQHF	TGTGCCAGCTCACCCGAGTTCCCGCGGTCACTCAATCAGCCCCAGCATTTT
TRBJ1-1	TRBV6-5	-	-	CASSYSGGRGTEAFF	TGTGCCAGCAGTTACTCTGGAGGGCGCGGCACTGAAGCTTTCTTT
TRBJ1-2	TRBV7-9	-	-	CASSLATGLIYGYTF	TGTGCCAGCAGCTTAGCGACGGGACTCATCTATGGCTACACCTTC
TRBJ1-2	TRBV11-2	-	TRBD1	CASSLGSQGTGYTF	TGTGCCAGCAGCTTAGGCTCACAGGGGACCGGCTACACCTTC
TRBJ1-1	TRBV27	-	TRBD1	CASSLGQGETNTEAFF	TGTGCCAGCAGTTTAGGGCAGGGGGAAACGAACACTGAAGCTTTCTTT
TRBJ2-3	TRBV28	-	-	CASSLSAAYRTRASTDTQYF	TGTGCCAGCAGTTTATCGGCGGCTTACCGAACTCGTGCTAGCACAGATACGCAGTATTTT
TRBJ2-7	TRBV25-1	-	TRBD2	CASSGLAGVQHSYEQYF	TGTGCCAGCAGTGGACTAGCGGGGGTCCAACACTCCTACGAGCAGTACTTC
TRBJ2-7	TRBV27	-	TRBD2	CASSSTGLAGGPTYEQYF	TGTGCCAGCAGTTCGACGGGACTAGCGGGAGGGCCTACCTACGAGCAGTACTTC
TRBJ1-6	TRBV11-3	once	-	CASSLGPARTPLHF	TGTGCCAGCAGTCTGGGTCCAGCTAGAACACCCCTCCACTTT
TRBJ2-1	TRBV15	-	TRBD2	CATSRGTSEQFF	TGTGCCACCAGCAGAGGGACTAGTGAGCAGTTCTTC
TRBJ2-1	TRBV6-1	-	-	CASSEHRRSRYNEQFF	TGTGCCAGCAGTGAACACAGGCGATCTAGATACAATGAGCAGTTCTTC
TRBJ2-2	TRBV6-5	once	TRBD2	CASSPPSGGTGELFF	TGTGCCAGCAGTCCCCCTAGCGGGGGGACCGGGGAGCTGTTTTTT
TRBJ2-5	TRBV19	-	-	CASSTPGWTETQYF	TGTGCCAGTAGTACCCCGGGCTGGACAGAGACCCAGTACTTC
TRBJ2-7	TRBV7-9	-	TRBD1	CASSFDRAAEQYF	TGTGCCAGCAGCTTCGACAGGGCCGCAGAGCAGTACTTC
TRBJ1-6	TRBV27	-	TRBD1	CATRYRSGQGLHSPYNSPLHF	TGTGCCACCCGTTATAGGTCGGGACAGGGCCTCCATAGCCCTTATAATTCACCCCTCCACTTT
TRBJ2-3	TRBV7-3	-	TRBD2	CASSLRQSSGGHTDTQYF	TGTGCCAGCAGCTTAAGACAGTCTAGCGGGGGGCACACAGATACGCAGTATTTT
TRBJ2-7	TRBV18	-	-	CASSPPRGESYEQYF	TGTGCCAGCTCACCACCGCGGGGCGAATCCTACGAGCAGTACTTC
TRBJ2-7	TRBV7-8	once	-	CASSFGSLGYEQYF	TGTGCCAGCAGCTTTGGGTCGCTGGGCTACGAGCAGTACTTC
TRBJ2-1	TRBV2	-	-	CASSLATLGINEQFF	TGTGCCAGCAGCTTAGCCACCCTCGGTATTAATGAGCAGTTCTTC
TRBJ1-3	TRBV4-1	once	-	CASSQDKSGQLSSGNTIYF	TGCGCCAGCAGCCAAGATAAAAGTGGGCAGCTTAGCTCTGGAAACACCATATATTTT
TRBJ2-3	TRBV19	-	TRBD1	CASSTTPGQGALTDTQYF	TGTGCCAGTAGTACTACCCCCGGACAGGGGGCTTTGACAGATACGCAGTATTTT
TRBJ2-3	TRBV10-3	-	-	CAISHQMTEDWNTDTQYF	TGTGCCATCAGTCATCAAATGACAGAAGACTGGAACACAGATACGCAGTATTTT
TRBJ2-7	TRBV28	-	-	CASSFVFGRPSEQYF	TGTGCCAGCAGTTTTGTATTTGGGAGGCCCTCCGAGCAGTACTTC
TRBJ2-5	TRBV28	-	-	CASMRSPETQYF	TGTGCCAGCATGAGAAGCCCGGAGACCCAGTACTTC
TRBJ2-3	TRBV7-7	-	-	CASSPLAGGTDTQYF	TGTGCTAGCAGCCCCTTGGCTGGGGGCACAGATACGCAGTATTTT
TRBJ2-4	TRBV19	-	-	CASNGPSLAKNIQYF	TGTGCCAGTAACGGACCCTCATTAGCCAAAAACATTCAGTACTTC
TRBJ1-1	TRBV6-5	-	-	CASSPPRGEAFF	TGTGCCAGCAGTCCCCCCCGGGGTGAAGCTTTCTTT
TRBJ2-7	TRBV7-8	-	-	CASSLVKGVSYEQYF	TGTGCCAGCAGCTTAGTAAAGGGGGTCTCCTACGAGCAGTACTTC
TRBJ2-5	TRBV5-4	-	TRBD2	CASSLASSGGADETQYF	TGTGCCAGCAGCTTGGCCTCGAGCGGGGGGGCCGATGAGACCCAGTACTTC
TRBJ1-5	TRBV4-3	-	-	CASSQDLPLGSNQPQHF	TGCGCCAGCAGCCAAGATCTCCCCCTGGGGAGCAATCAGCCCCAGCATTTT
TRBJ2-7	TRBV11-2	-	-	CASSLDLEADSSYEQYF	TGTGCCAGCAGCTTAGATCTCGAAGCGGACAGCTCCTACGAGCAGTACTTC
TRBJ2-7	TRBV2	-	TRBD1	CASSATGQAPLEQYF	TGTGCCAGCAGTGCGACGGGACAGGCGCCCCTCGAGCAGTACTTC
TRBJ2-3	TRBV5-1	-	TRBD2	CASSFRASGIDTQYF	TGCGCCAGCAGCTTCAGGGCTAGCGGTATAGATACGCAGTATTTT
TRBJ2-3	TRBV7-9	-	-	CASRPLFTGTTDTQYF	TGTGCCAGCAGGCCCCTCTTTACAGGGACCACAGATACGCAGTATTTT
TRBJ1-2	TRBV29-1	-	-	CSVETTESLTTNYGYTF	TGCAGCGTTGAAACGACAGAAAGTTTAACGACTAACTATGGCTACACCTTC
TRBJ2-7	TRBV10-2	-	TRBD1	CATASDRRPYEQYF	TGCGCCACCGCCTCGGACAGGAGACCTTACGAGCAGTACTTC
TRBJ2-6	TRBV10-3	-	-	CAISLGPAGANVLTF	TGTGCCATCAGTTTGGGTCCGGCTGGGGCCAACGTCCTGACTTTC
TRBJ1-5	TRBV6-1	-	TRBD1	CASSPTGEAQPQHF	TGTGCCAGCAGTCCTACAGGGGAAGCGCAGCCCCAGCATTTT
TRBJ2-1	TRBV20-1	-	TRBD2	CSARGGGEQFF	TGCAGTGCTAGGGGCGGGGGTGAGCAGTTCTTC
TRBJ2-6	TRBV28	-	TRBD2	CASQGLAGISGANVLTF	TGTGCCAGCCAGGGACTAGCGGGGATCTCTGGGGCCAACGTCCTGACTTTC
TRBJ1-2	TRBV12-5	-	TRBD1	CASGLVRKKTGGPYGYTF	TGTGCTAGTGGTTTGGTTAGGAAGAAAACAGGGGGCCCATATGGCTACACCTTC
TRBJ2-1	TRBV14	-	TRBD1	CASSQDLGEGTGRVNEQFF	TGTGCCAGCAGCCAAGACTTGGGAGAGGGGACAGGGAGGGTGAATGAGCAGTTCTTC
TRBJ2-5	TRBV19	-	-	CASSGPNQKTQYF	TGTGCCAGTAGTGGACCTAACCAAAAGACCCAGTACTTC
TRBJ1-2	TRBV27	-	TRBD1	CASSVRDRGVSYYGYTF	TGTGCCAGCAGTGTACGGGACAGGGGAGTTTCCTACTATGGCTACACCTTC
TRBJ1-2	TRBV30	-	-	CAWSRTNYGYTF	TGTGCCTGGAGTAGGACTAACTATGGCTACACCTTC
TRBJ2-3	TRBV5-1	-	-	CASSVAYIRDKITDTQYF	TGCGCCAGCAGCGTAGCCTACATCCGGGACAAAATCACAGATACGCAGTATTTT
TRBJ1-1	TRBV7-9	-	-	CASSLAFSNMDSMNTEAFF	TGTGCCAGCAGCTTAGCGTTTAGTAATATGGACAGTATGAACACTGAAGCTTTCTTT
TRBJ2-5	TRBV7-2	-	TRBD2	CASSAWTSGGAGRETQYF	TGTGCCAGCAGCGCCTGGACTAGCGGGGGGGCCGGACGAGAGACCCAGTACTTC
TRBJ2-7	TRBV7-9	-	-	CASSLTNQGYEQYF	TGTGCCAGCAGCCTCACGAATCAGGGCTACGAGCAGTACTTC
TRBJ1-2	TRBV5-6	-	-	CASSSGAYGYTF	TGTGCCAGCAGTTCAGGGGCCTATGGCTACACCTTC